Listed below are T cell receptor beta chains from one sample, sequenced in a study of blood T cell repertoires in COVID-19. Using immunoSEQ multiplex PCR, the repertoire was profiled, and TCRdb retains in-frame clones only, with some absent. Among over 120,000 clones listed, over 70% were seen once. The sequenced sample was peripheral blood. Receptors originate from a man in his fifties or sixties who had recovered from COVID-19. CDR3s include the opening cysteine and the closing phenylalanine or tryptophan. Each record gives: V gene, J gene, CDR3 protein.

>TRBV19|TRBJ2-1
CASPPGQSYNEQFF
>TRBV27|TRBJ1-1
CASSSTRLVSEAFF
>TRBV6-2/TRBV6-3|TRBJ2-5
CASSYSEGAGETQYF
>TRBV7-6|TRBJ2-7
CASSEAPGQGYEQYF
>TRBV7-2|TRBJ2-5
CASSSWGGLAGGNQETQYF
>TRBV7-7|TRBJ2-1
CASSLAGGLNEQFF
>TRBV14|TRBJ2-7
CASSLLTSGGSEQYF
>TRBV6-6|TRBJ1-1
CATQVDRLNTEAFF
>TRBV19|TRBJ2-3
CASSMVAGGKTDTQYF
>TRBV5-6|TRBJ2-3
CASSRPTGITSSTDTQYF
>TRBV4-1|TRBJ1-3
CASSQVQGTGNTIYF
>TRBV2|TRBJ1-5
CASSEGSGDYF
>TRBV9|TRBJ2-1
CASSPRLAGAYNEQFF
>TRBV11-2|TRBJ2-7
CASSLGSGDYSYEQYF
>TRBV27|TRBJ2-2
CASRRPGGGDTGELFF
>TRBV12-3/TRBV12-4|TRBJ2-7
CASSHARTGEQYF
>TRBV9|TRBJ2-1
CASSQRTSGNEQFF
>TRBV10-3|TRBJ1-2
CAISESNSGGYGYTF
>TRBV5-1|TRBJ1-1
CASRHGQGADEAFF
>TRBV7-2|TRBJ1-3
CASSSNRGFGNTIYF
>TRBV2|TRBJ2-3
CASISRLAGGFSTDTQYF
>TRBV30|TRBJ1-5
CAWSSGGNQPQHF
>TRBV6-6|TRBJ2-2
CASVSGLAENTGELFF
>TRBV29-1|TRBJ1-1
CSVGGTEAFF
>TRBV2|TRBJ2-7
CASSDSGFDEQYF
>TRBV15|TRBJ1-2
CATSRGLGAEKSYGYTF
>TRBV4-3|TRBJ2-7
CASSQDRGSYEQYF
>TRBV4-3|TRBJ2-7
CASSQGINSGYEQYF
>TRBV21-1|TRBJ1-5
CASSRGRYSNQPQHF
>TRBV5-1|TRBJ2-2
CASSLGVPFTGELFF
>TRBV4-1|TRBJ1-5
CASSPLPGQGPQPQHF
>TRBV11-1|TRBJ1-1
CASSLGANTEAFF
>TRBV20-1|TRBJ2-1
CSASLRGSYNEQFF
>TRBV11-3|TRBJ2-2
CASSGRGPGGELFF
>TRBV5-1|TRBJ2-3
CASSPNSGGGTDTQYF
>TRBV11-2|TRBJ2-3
CASTPRRGADTQYF
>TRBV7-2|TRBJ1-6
CASSRDTRANSPLHF
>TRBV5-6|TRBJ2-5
CASSLITGGETQYF
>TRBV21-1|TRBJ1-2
CASSLSGRQGNYGYTF
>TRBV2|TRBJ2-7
CASSGRDRTTLTQYF
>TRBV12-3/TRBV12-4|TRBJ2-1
CASMTGELNEQFF
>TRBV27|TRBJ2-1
CASSPGGGLYNEQFF